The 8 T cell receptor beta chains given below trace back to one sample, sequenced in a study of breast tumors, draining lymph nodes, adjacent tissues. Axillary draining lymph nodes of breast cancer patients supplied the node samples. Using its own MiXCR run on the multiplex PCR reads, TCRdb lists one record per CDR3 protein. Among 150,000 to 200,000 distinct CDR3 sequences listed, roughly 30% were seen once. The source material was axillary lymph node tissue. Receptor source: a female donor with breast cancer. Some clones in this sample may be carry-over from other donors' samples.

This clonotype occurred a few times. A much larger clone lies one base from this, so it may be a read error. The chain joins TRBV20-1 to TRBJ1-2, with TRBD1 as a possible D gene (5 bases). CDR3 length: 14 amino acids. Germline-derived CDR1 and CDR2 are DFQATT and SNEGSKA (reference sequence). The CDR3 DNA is TGCAGTGCTAGGACGGACAACCCTAACTCTGGCTACACCTTC. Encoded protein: CSARTDNPNSGYTF.

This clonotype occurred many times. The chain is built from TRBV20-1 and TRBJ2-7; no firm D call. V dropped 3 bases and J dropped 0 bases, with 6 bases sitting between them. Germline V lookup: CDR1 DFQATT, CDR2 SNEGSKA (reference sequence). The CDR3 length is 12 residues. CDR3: CSASPSSYEQYF. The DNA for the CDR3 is TGCAGTGCTAGCCCGAGCTCCTACGAGCAGTACTTC.

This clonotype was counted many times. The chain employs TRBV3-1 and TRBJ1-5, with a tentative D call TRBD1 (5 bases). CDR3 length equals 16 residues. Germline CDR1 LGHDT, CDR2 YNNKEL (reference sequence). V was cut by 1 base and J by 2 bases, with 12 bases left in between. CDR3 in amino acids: CASSQAAGPGNQPQHF. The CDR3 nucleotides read TGTGCCAGCAGCCAAGCGGCAGGGCCGGGCAATCAGCCCCAGCATTTT.

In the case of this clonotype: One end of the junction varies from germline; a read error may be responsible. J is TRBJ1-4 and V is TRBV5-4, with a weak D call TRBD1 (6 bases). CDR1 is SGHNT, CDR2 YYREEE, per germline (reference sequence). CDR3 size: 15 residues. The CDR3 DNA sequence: TGTTCCAGCAGCTTGAAACAGGGAAATAATGAAAAACTGTTTTTT. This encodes CSSSLKQGNNEKLFF. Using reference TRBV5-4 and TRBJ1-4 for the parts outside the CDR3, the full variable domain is ETGVTQSPTHLIKTRGQQVTLRCSSQSGHNTVSWYQQALGQGPQFIFQYYREEENGRGNFPPRFSGLQFPNYSSELNVNALELDDSALYLCSSSLKQGNNEKLFFGSGTQLSVL.

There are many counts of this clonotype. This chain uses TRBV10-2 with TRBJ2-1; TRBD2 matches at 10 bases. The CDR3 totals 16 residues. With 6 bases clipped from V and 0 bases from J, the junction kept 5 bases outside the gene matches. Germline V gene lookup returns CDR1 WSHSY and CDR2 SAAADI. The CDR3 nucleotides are TGCGCCAGCAGGGCTAGCGGGGGTATCTCCTACAATGAGCAGTTCTTC. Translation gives CASRASGGISYNEQFF.

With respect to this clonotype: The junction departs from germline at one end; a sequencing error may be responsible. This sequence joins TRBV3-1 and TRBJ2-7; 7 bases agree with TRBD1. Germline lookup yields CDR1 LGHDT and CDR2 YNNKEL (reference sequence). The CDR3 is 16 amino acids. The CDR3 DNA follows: TGTGCCAGCAGCCCCCGACTGGGGACAGCCAACTACAAGCAGTACTTC. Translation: CASSPRLGTANYKQYF.

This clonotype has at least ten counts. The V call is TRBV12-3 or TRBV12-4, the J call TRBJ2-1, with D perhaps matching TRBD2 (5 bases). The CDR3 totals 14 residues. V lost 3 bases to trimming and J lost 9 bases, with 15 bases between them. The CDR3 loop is CASSFVATWGEQFF. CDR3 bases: TGTGCCAGCAGTTTCGTAGCGACTTGGGGTGAGCAGTTCTTC.

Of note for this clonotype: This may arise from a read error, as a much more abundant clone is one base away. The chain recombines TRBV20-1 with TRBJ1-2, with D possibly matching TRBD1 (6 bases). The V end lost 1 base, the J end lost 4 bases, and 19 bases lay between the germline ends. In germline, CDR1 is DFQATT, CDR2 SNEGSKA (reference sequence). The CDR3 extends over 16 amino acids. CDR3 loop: CSARGLGGLNSYGYTF. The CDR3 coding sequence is TGCAGTGCTAGAGGTCTGGGGGGGCTGAATTCCTATGGCTACACCTTC.